The 16 T cell receptor beta chains below come from one sample, sequenced in a study of Tregs in tolerant kidney transplant recipients. Clones were sequenced by immunoSEQ multiplex PCR, and TCRdb holds only the in-frame ones, with some missing. The repertoire holds some 250,000 clones, with 80% to 85% as singletons. Sequenced material: CD4+ T cells from blood. The receptors were sampled from a human donor in good health.

This rearrangement joins TRBV2 to TRBJ1-5; 7 bases fit TRBD1. The CDR3 is 13 amino acids. Germline-derived CDR1 and CDR2 are SNHLY and FYNNEI. V was clipped by 3 bases and J by 9 bases; unmatched bases: 5. As DNA, the CDR3 is TGTGCCAGCAGTGACAGGGGGTCCTGGCCCCAGCATTTT. This encodes CASSDRGSWPQHF.

The chain recombines TRBV6-5 with TRBJ1-2, with D tentatively TRBD1 (6 bases). The CDR3 consists of 14 residues. The V end lost 10 bases, the J end lost 5 bases, and 20 bases lay between the germline ends. CDR1 and CDR2 from the germline V gene are MNHEY and SVGAGI. The CDR3 is CATRGGLGGYGYTF. CDR3 nucleotide sequence: TGTGCCACCCGAGGGGGACTCGGGGGGTATGGCTACACCTTC.

The genes are TRBV7-9 and TRBJ1-1, with D perhaps TRBD1 (5 bases). CDR1 SEHNR and CDR2 FQNEAQ come from the germline V gene (reference sequence). CDR3 length: 12 residues. Trimming shortened V by 1 base and J by 6 bases, and 6 bases separated the two germline ends. DNA of the CDR3: TGTGCCAGCAGCTTAGTGGGGCCTGAAGCTTTCTTT. It is translated as CASSLVGPEAFF. Together with reference TRBV7-9 and TRBJ1-1, the CDR3 gives the full variable domain: DTGVSQNPRHKITKRGQNVTFRCDPISEHNRLYWYRQTLGQGPEFLTYFQNEAQLEKSRLLSDRFSAERPKGSFSTLEIQRTEQGDSAMYLCASSLVGPEAFFGQGTRLTVV.

There are a few counts of this clone. J is TRBJ1-1 and V is TRBV6-1; possible D gene TRBD1, 5 bases. CDR1 MNHNS and CDR2 SASEGT come from the germline V gene. The CDR3 is 14 amino acids. The V end was cut by 8 bases, the J end by 0 bases, with 13 bases between. CDR3 in DNA: TGTGCCAGCCCCGGTGCGACAGTGAACACTGAAGCTTTCTTT. Protein: CASPGATVNTEAFF.

The rearrangement joins TRBV7-3 to TRBJ2-2; 11 nucleotides match TRBD2. Germline loops: CDR1 SGHTA, CDR2 FQGTGA. With 2 bases clipped from V and 3 bases from J, the junction kept 8 bases outside the gene matches. The CDR3 is 18 amino acids. Written as DNA, the CDR3 is TGTGCCAGCAGCTTACTAGCGGGGGGAACCTCGGACACCGGGGAGCTGTTTTTT. It is translated as CASSLLAGGTSDTGELFF.

The chain combines TRBV6-5 with TRBJ2-7; D is perhaps TRBD2 (5 bases). The V gene's germline CDR1 is MNHEY and CDR2 SVGAGI. V shed 5 bases and J shed 6 bases, with 14 bases lying between them. The CDR3 totals 13 residues. CDR3 coding DNA: TGTGCCAGCAGTGACACTAGTAAAGGCGAGCAGTACTTC. This gives the protein CASSDTSKGEQYF.

The V and J genes are TRBV5-1 and TRBJ1-1, with no clear D. Germline values: CDR1 SGHRS, CDR2 YFSETQ. CDR3 length: 14 residues. Trimming left V 0 bases short and J 3 bases short, with 9 bases between. This CDR3 is CASSLAGFYTEAFF. The CDR3, as DNA: TGCGCCAGCAGCTTGGCCGGGTTCTACACTGAAGCTTTCTTT.

V and J are TRBV7-2 and TRBJ2-2; D possibly matches TRBD1 or TRBD2 (6 bases each). Trimming cost V 5 bases and J 4 bases, with 14 bases left between them. CDR1 SGHTA and CDR2 FQGNSA come from the germline V gene. This CDR3 region has 15 residues. The CDR3 spells CASSPRGVGTGELFF. CDR3 coding DNA: TGTGCCAGCAGCCCTAGGGGGGTTGGCACCGGGGAGCTGTTTTTT.

CDR3 coding DNA: TGCGCCAGCAGCTTGGCCGAGGGGTCGTCTAGTAGCCTGGTTTACAATGAGCAGTTCTTC. It translates to CASSLAEGSSSSLVYNEQFF. The gene calls are TRBV5-1 and TRBJ2-1; TRBD1 or TRBD2 may be the D gene (5 bases each). The germline V gene has CDR1 SGHRS and CDR2 YFSETQ. The CDR3 is made up of 20 amino acids. Trimming removed 0 bases from V and 4 bases from J, with 26 bases in between. Complete variable domain (other parts from reference TRBV5-1 and TRBJ2-1): KAGVTQTPRYLIKTRGQQVTLSCSPISGHRSVSWYQQTPGQGLQFLFEYFSETQRNKGNFPGRFSGRQFSNSRSEMNVSTLELGDSALYLCASSLAEGSSSSLVYNEQFFGPGTRLTVL.

The J gene is TRBJ1-2, the V gene TRBV5-4, with D maybe TRBD1 (6 bases). The CDR3 covers 14 residues. Germline assignment: CDR1 SGHNT and CDR2 YYREEE (reference sequence). Between the trimmed V and J ends, which lost 3 bases and 4 bases, there was a span of 13 bases. The chain's CDR3 is CASSSGHPAYGYTF. The CDR3 DNA reads TGTGCCAGCAGCTCGGGACACCCTGCCTATGGCTACACCTTC.

V gene TRBV21-1 combines with J gene TRBJ2-7; the DNA was not used to check the table's D call, TRBD2. TRBV21-1 is classified as a pseudogene. The CDR3 is 12 amino acids. The CDR3 loop reads CASSVDCYEQYF. The CDR3 DNA reads as TGTGCCAGCAGCGTCGACTGTTACGAGCAGTACTTC.

The chain is built from TRBV5-1 and TRBJ2-5; 13 bases match TRBD2. The CDR3 sequence is 16 residues long. Germline values: CDR1 SGHRS, CDR2 YFSETQ. J lost 5 bases, V lost 0 bases, and 4 bases had no gene match. CDR3 protein: CASSLAGLAGMETQYF. In DNA form, the CDR3 reads TGCGCCAGCAGCTTGGCGGGACTAGCGGGGATGGAGACCCAGTACTTC. The variable domain in full, with the rest retrieved from reference TRBV5-1 and TRBJ2-5, is KAGVTQTPRYLIKTRGQQVTLSCSPISGHRSVSWYQQTPGQGLQFLFEYFSETQRNKGNFPGRFSGRQFSNSRSEMNVSTLELGDSALYLCASSLAGLAGMETQYFGPGTRLLVL.

The rearrangement uses TRBV6-5 and TRBJ2-1, with TRBD1 matching over 10 bases. Germline assignment: CDR1 MNHEY and CDR2 SVGAGI. The ends lost 1 base at V and 9 bases at J; junction bases unmatched: 6. The length of the CDR3 is 15 residues. CDR3 nucleotide sequence: TGTGCCAGCAGTTACTGGACAGGGGGGTATGGTGAGCAGTTCTTC. Its protein product is CASSYWTGGYGEQFF.

This rearrangement joins TRBV27 to TRBJ2-7; no definite D call. Trimming took off 0 bases at V and 5 bases at J, with 2 bases between the two ends. The CDR3 runs to 11 residues. Germline V CDR1 and CDR2: MNHEY, SMNVEV (reference sequence). The CDR3 reads CASSLSNEQYF. CDR3 nucleotide sequence: TGTGCCAGCAGTTTATCGAACGAGCAGTACTTC.

Of note for this clone: Other DNA sequences within the sample encode an identical CDR3. The V call is TRBV6-1, the J call TRBJ2-7, with D perhaps matching TRBD1 (6 bases). V dropped 4 bases and J dropped 4 bases, with 17 bases sitting between them. The CDR3 has 15 amino acids. Germline loops: CDR1 MNHNS, CDR2 SASEGT. The CDR3 spells CASSVSYRAGYEQYF. The CDR3 region has the DNA TGTGCCAGCAGTGTTTCATACAGGGCAGGGTACGAGCAGTACTTC.

CDR3 in amino acids: CASSPSGLYTGELFF. The DNA for the CDR3 is TGTGCCAGCAGCCCCTCGGGACTTTATACCGGGGAGCTGTTTTTT. The chain employs TRBV7-7 and TRBJ2-2, with a possible D match to TRBD2 (6 bases). This CDR3 is 15 amino acids long. Trimming removed 5 bases at V and 5 bases at J, with 15 bases between. Germline-derived CDR1 and CDR2 are SSHAT and FNYEAQ (reference sequence).